The sequence of this T cell receptor beta chain was determined in a study of neoadjuvant anti-PD-1 for oral cavity cancer. This CDR3 region has 14 residues. As to time point: after neoadjuvant nivolumab, at surgical resection. The method was immunoSEQ multiplex PCR; TCRdb's version includes in-frame clones alone and lacks a portion of them. Of around 13,000 clones listed, about three quarters are singletons. The clonotype comes from a person aged 35-79 years with oral cavity squamous cell carcinoma. The chain is built from TRBV21-1 and TRBJ2-7; the D call TRBD1 from the table was never checked on the DNA. TRBV21-1 is described as a pseudogene. The sequences come from PBMCs, collected after nivolumab (anti-PD-1) treatment. The CDR3 sequence: CASSEDRDRFEQYF. CDR3 DNA: TGTGCCAGCAGCGAGGACAGGGATCGATTCGAGCAGTACTTC.